The rows below give T cell receptor beta chains drawn from one sample of a study of blood T cells in healthy people across ages. MiXCR was run by TCRdb on the 5' RACE reads, yielding one entry per CDR3 protein. The sample consists of 1.4 million or so distinct CDR3 sequences, about 45% of them appearing once. Material: blood. Receptors were obtained from a woman aged 18-29 years in good health. Each CDR3 is given with its conserved first and last residue. Each record gives: clone size, J gene, V gene, CDR3 protein. Only part of the rows carry a size: once, few, many, or a class if the clone is expanded.

clone_size: NA
j_call: TRBJ1-4
v_call: TRBV29-1
cdr3_aa: CSVPGQGNEKLFF

clone_size: NA
j_call: TRBJ1-1
v_call: TRBV20-1
cdr3_aa: CSAETDRFTEAFF

clone_size: NA
j_call: TRBJ2-1
v_call: TRBV4-3
cdr3_aa: CASSQEVPYNNEQFF

clone_size: NA
j_call: TRBJ2-3
v_call: TRBV5-1
cdr3_aa: CASSLWTGPTDTQYF

clone_size: many
j_call: TRBJ2-7
v_call: TRBV27
cdr3_aa: CASSPTVDPYEQYF

clone_size: NA
j_call: TRBJ1-4
v_call: TRBV6-5
cdr3_aa: CASRITATNEKLFF

clone_size: few
j_call: TRBJ2-5
v_call: TRBV5-6
cdr3_aa: CASSLGDNQETQYF

clone_size: once
j_call: TRBJ2-3
v_call: TRBV10-3
cdr3_aa: CAISEPPSGGITDTQYF

clone_size: NA
j_call: TRBJ1-2
v_call: TRBV7-2
cdr3_aa: CASSLVLYGYTF

clone_size: few
j_call: TRBJ2-5
v_call: TRBV15
cdr3_aa: CATSTPRGTSGNWETQYF

clone_size: few
j_call: TRBJ2-7
v_call: TRBV7-2
cdr3_aa: CASSLTGTIYEQYF

clone_size: NA
j_call: TRBJ1-4
v_call: TRBV7-2
cdr3_aa: CASSSSRGLGEKLFF

clone_size: NA
j_call: TRBJ2-3
v_call: TRBV5-1
cdr3_aa: CASSLRIAGGTDTQYF

clone_size: NA
j_call: TRBJ2-7
v_call: TRBV7-8
cdr3_aa: CASSLASVPYEQYF

clone_size: NA
j_call: TRBJ2-2
v_call: TRBV7-2
cdr3_aa: CASSFGSRRRELFF

clone_size: few
j_call: TRBJ2-7
v_call: TRBV9
cdr3_aa: CASSVDSTSASYEQYF

clone_size: NA
j_call: TRBJ2-4
v_call: TRBV7-2
cdr3_aa: CASSLMAGTENIQYF

clone_size: few
j_call: TRBJ2-2
v_call: TRBV12-3/TRBV12-4
cdr3_aa: CASSLVYREAGELFF

clone_size: NA
j_call: TRBJ2-7
v_call: TRBV3-1
cdr3_aa: CASSQPLLAGGYEQYF

clone_size: few
j_call: TRBJ2-3
v_call: TRBV7-8
cdr3_aa: CASSLGAGWTDTQYF

clone_size: NA
j_call: TRBJ2-5
v_call: TRBV5-6
cdr3_aa: CASSRTYKETQYF

clone_size: NA
j_call: TRBJ2-1
v_call: TRBV4-3
cdr3_aa: CASSQGQGGGEQFF

clone_size: NA
j_call: TRBJ2-3
v_call: TRBV12-3/TRBV12-4
cdr3_aa: CASSEDREGDTQYF

clone_size: few
j_call: TRBJ2-7
v_call: TRBV12-5
cdr3_aa: CASGAGDASSYEQYF

clone_size: few
j_call: TRBJ1-1
v_call: TRBV7-2
cdr3_aa: CASSLQPGNTEAFF

clone_size: NA
j_call: TRBJ2-3
v_call: TRBV12-3/TRBV12-4
cdr3_aa: CASSLRQGRADTQYF

clone_size: NA
j_call: TRBJ1-2
v_call: TRBV12-3/TRBV12-4
cdr3_aa: CASSPAGTGGYLNCGYTF

clone_size: NA
j_call: TRBJ2-1
v_call: TRBV9
cdr3_aa: CASRVRLAGGNEQFF

clone_size: NA
j_call: TRBJ2-5
v_call: TRBV7-2
cdr3_aa: CATSRSGEETQYF

clone_size: NA
j_call: TRBJ2-4
v_call: TRBV27
cdr3_aa: CASSSLRRGVNIQYF

clone_size: NA
j_call: TRBJ2-4
v_call: TRBV6-2/TRBV6-3
cdr3_aa: CASRSPLAKNIQYF

clone_size: NA
j_call: TRBJ2-1
v_call: TRBV29-1
cdr3_aa: CSTPGDSYNEQFF

clone_size: few
j_call: TRBJ2-5
v_call: TRBV6-2/TRBV6-3
cdr3_aa: CASSYTGLQKETQYF

clone_size: NA
j_call: TRBJ2-5
v_call: TRBV9
cdr3_aa: CASSVAGFHEQYF

clone_size: NA
j_call: TRBJ1-3
v_call: TRBV4-3
cdr3_aa: CASSQDWRRDSGNTIYF

clone_size: NA
j_call: TRBJ2-2
v_call: TRBV24-1
cdr3_aa: CATADGTGELFF

clone_size: NA
j_call: TRBJ2-6
v_call: TRBV20-1
cdr3_aa: CSARVGASPAGANVLTF

clone_size: once
j_call: TRBJ2-7
v_call: TRBV24-1
cdr3_aa: CATSDLGLRYF

clone_size: few
j_call: TRBJ2-1
v_call: TRBV12-3/TRBV12-4
cdr3_aa: CASPGRGGLRVWPYNEQFF

clone_size: many
j_call: TRBJ2-5
v_call: TRBV12-3/TRBV12-4
cdr3_aa: CASSPLAVGETQYF

clone_size: few
j_call: TRBJ1-2
v_call: TRBV4-3
cdr3_aa: CASATRVGYGYTF

clone_size: NA
j_call: TRBJ2-7
v_call: TRBV6-2/TRBV6-3
cdr3_aa: CASRTRYRGGNYEQYF

clone_size: few
j_call: TRBJ1-5
v_call: TRBV7-2
cdr3_aa: CASSLTQFFNQPQHF

clone_size: few
j_call: TRBJ2-3
v_call: TRBV11-2
cdr3_aa: CASSLDSLSTDTQYF

clone_size: NA
j_call: TRBJ2-7
v_call: TRBV29-1
cdr3_aa: CSVAVQGNNYEQYF

clone_size: few
j_call: TRBJ2-3
v_call: TRBV27
cdr3_aa: CASSLGLHSLQDTQYF

clone_size: NA
j_call: TRBJ1-6
v_call: TRBV6-5
cdr3_aa: CASSPVLGTAYSPLHF

clone_size: NA
j_call: TRBJ2-4
v_call: TRBV2
cdr3_aa: CASRLVSKNIQYF

clone_size: NA
j_call: TRBJ1-5
v_call: TRBV28
cdr3_aa: CASSQKDFWDNQPQHF

clone_size: NA
j_call: TRBJ2-1
v_call: TRBV6-5
cdr3_aa: CASSLQGMRSYEQFF

clone_size: NA
j_call: TRBJ2-3
v_call: TRBV20-1
cdr3_aa: CSARDGGDTQYF

clone_size: NA
j_call: TRBJ2-5
v_call: TRBV10-3
cdr3_aa: CAIRRGNQGGTQYF

clone_size: once
j_call: TRBJ2-2
v_call: TRBV6-2/TRBV6-3
cdr3_aa: CASRPPSGELFF

clone_size: NA
j_call: TRBJ1-1
v_call: TRBV15
cdr3_aa: CATSRSRTGGADTEAFF

clone_size: few
j_call: TRBJ1-5
v_call: TRBV25-1
cdr3_aa: CASSEGVGNQPQHF

clone_size: NA
j_call: TRBJ1-6
v_call: TRBV6-5
cdr3_aa: CASSQTRDLPLHF

clone_size: few
j_call: TRBJ1-1
v_call: TRBV7-2
cdr3_aa: CASSSPGQAYTEAFF

clone_size: NA
j_call: TRBJ2-6
v_call: TRBV29-1
cdr3_aa: CGVPTGQSSGANVLTF

clone_size: NA
j_call: TRBJ2-6
v_call: TRBV12-3/TRBV12-4
cdr3_aa: CASKAGTVGSGANVLTF

clone_size: few
j_call: TRBJ1-6
v_call: TRBV4-3
cdr3_aa: CASSQDPDGNSPLHF